The 21 T cell receptor beta chains presented below share a single source sample, sequenced in a study of T cells in Graves' hyperthyroidism and ophthalmopathy. Amplification of TCR beta CDR3 regions was performed using RNA transcripts as template. The HTBI primer set was used in a first-round RT-PCR of the TCR CDR3. In TCRdb, the multiplex PCR reads were re-called with MiXCR into one record per CDR3 protein. The data show about 610,000 distinct CDR3 sequences, roughly 15% seen once. Sequenced input: blood. These receptors all come from a woman aged 40-49 years with Graves' ophthalmopathy.

This clonotype was recorded at least ten times. V gene TRBV19 combines with J gene TRBJ1-1; 7 positions agree with TRBD1. V lost 6 bases to trimming and J lost 1 base; unmatched junction nucleotides: 5. The germline V gene has CDR1 LNHDA and CDR2 SQIVND (reference sequence). The CDR3 is 14 residues long. This chain's CDR3 is CASRIRGGNTEAFF. CDR3 DNA sequence: TGTGCCAGTAGGATCAGGGGGGGGAACACTGAAGCTTTCTTT.

The chain uses TRBV11-2 and TRBJ2-7; 12 nucleotides line up with TRBD2. Unmatched junction bases numbered 4, after V lost 1 base and J lost 0 bases. Germline-derived CDR1 and CDR2 are SGHAT and FQNNGV. The CDR3 is 17 residues long. In nucleotides, the CDR3 is TGTGCCAGCAGCTTAGTTGTGACTAGCGGGAGCTCCTACGAGCAGTACTTC. Amino acids: CASSLVVTSGSSYEQYF. Supplemented by reference TRBV11-2 and TRBJ2-7, the full variable domain reads EAGVAQSPRYKIIEKRQSVAFWCNPISGHATLYWYQQILGQGPKLLIQFQNNGVVDDSQLPKDRFSAERLKGVDSTLKIQPAKLEDSAVYLCASSLVVTSGSSYEQYFGPGTRLTVT.

The sample holds many counts of this clonotype. J is TRBJ1-5 and V is TRBV6-2 or TRBV6-3, with a possible D match to TRBD1 (6 bases). The ends were cut back, 2 bases at V and 0 bases at J, with 20 bases in the middle. Germline CDR1 MNHEY, CDR2 SVGEGT. The CDR3 is 19 residues long. The CDR3 nucleotides read TGTGCCAGCAGTTACGACCTCGTGGGGGCACAAGATAGCAATCAGCCCCAGCATTTT. This translates into CASSYDLVGAQDSNQPQHF.

The sample holds many counts of this clonotype. The genes are TRBV11-2 and TRBJ2-7; D is unclear. Per the germline V gene, CDR1 is SGHAT and CDR2 is FQNNGV. CDR3 length equals 13 residues. The V gene lost 2 bases and the J gene lost 5 bases, with 10 bases spanning the gap. CDR3: CASSLILTHEQYF. The CDR3 DNA reads as TGTGCCAGCAGCTTAATTTTGACCCACGAGCAGTACTTC.

This clonotype turned up a few times. The CDR3 nucleotides are TGCGCCAGCAGCCAGACCAGCGCCAGAAACTCTGGAAACACCATATATTTT. This gives the protein CASSQTSARNSGNTIYF. This chain links TRBV4-3 with TRBJ1-3, with D hard to call. V was pared by 3 bases and J by 0 bases, with 15 bases between. CDR3 length: 17 amino acids. Germline CDR1 LGHNA, CDR2 YSLEER.

This clonotype was recorded many times. V usage is TRBV28 and J usage is TRBJ2-7; 10 bases agree with TRBD2. Germline CDR1 and CDR2: MDHEN and SYDVKM. The CDR3 has 15 residues. Trimming at V came to 3 bases and at J to 3 bases, leaving 5 bases not matched to a gene. The CDR3, as DNA: TGTGCCAGCAGTTTCGTTGTAGCGGGAGGCTACGAGCAGTACTTC. Its protein product is CASSFVVAGGYEQYF.

In its sample, this clonotype was seen many times. The chain is built from TRBV6-2 or TRBV6-3 and TRBJ1-2; no reliable D call. This CDR3 has 14 residues. Per the germline V gene, CDR1 is MNHEY and CDR2 is SVGEGT. V was shortened by 3 bases and J by 4 bases, with 12 bases between the two germline ends. The CDR3 sequence is CASSYPGAVYGYTF. The DNA for the CDR3 is TGTGCCAGCAGTTATCCGGGAGCAGTCTATGGCTACACCTTC.

This clonotype was found many times. V gene TRBV27 combines with J gene TRBJ1-1; 7 positions match TRBD1. The CDR3 loop spans 16 amino acids. CDR1 and CDR2 from the germline V gene are MNHEY and SMNVEV (reference sequence). Trimming took 5 bases from V and 4 from J; bases not matched to a gene: 13. The CDR3 nucleotides read TGTGCCAGCAGTCACAACAAACAGGGGAGGAGCACTGAAGCTTTCTTT. Its translation: CASSHNKQGRSTEAFF.

There are many counts of this clonotype. The V call is TRBV20-1, the J call TRBJ2-7, with 7 bases identical to TRBD1. CDR1 DFQATT and CDR2 SNEGSKA come from the germline V gene (reference sequence). The CDR3 has 14 residues. With 3 bases clipped from V and 2 bases from J, the junction kept 7 bases outside the gene matches. The CDR3 region is CSASLWTGPYEQYF. CDR3 in DNA: TGCAGTGCTAGCCTTTGGACAGGTCCCTACGAGCAGTACTTC.

This clonotype was counted ten times or more. This chain links TRBV24-1 with TRBJ1-2, with a weak D call TRBD1 (6 bases). Germline CDR1 is KGHDR and CDR2 is SFDVKD. The CDR3 covers 14 residues. The ends were cut back, 2 bases at V and 3 bases at J, with 9 bases in the middle. The CDR3 here is CATSDSAGDYGYTF. The CDR3 DNA reads TGTGCCACCAGTGATTCGGCAGGGGACTATGGCTACACCTTC.

This clonotype was observed many times. The V gene is TRBV27, the J gene TRBJ2-7; D is undetermined. CDR1 and CDR2 from the germline V gene are MNHEY and SMNVEV (reference sequence). Trimming cost V 7 bases and J 2 bases, with 15 bases left between them. The CDR3 sequence is 14 residues long. CDR3 sequence (DNA): TGTGCCAGCAAAAATTCTGTCTCAACCTACGAGCAGTACTTC. Its translation: CASKNSVSTYEQYF.

This chain joins TRBV30 and TRBJ2-6; D is unclear. The germline CDR1 and CDR2 sequences are GTSNPN and SVGIG (reference sequence). The V and J ends lost 3 bases and 4 bases respectively, with 4 bases between them. The CDR3 totals 12 residues. The CDR3, as DNA: TGTGCCTGGAGATCCGGGGCCAACGTCCTGACTTTC. Protein sequence: CAWRSGANVLTF. The variable domain in full, completed from reference TRBV30 and TRBJ2-6, reads SQTIHQWPATLVQPVGSPLSLECTVEGTSNPNLYWYRQAAGRGLQLLFYSVGIGQISSEVPQNLSASRPQDRQFILSSKKLLLSDSGFYLCAWRSGANVLTFGAGSRLTVL.

The CDR3 nucleotides read TGCGCCAGCAGCCGCGACGCACTAAACTCCTACGAGCAGTACTTC. This encodes CASSRDALNSYEQYF. The chain carries TRBV4-1 and TRBJ2-7; D unresolved. Trimming took 4 bases from V and 0 from J, leaving 13 bases between them. Per the germline V gene, CDR1 is MGHRA and CDR2 is YSYEKL. The CDR3 is 15 amino acids.

This clonotype appeared a few times. V and J are TRBV6-8 and TRBJ2-2; unclear D gene. CDR1 and CDR2 (germline): MNHGY, SAAAGT. V lost 7 bases and J lost 6, with 18 bases in between. The CDR3 runs to 15 residues. CDR3 nucleotides: TGTGCCAGCATCAAAGGACCTACACGTCCCGGGGAGCTGTTTTTT. It is translated as CASIKGPTRPGELFF.

The rearrangement links TRBV6-1 to TRBJ2-3; 8 bases agree with TRBD1. The V segment lost 6 bases and the J segment 2 bases; nucleotides outside the gene matches: 10. The CDR3 extends over 16 amino acids. The V gene's germline CDR1 is MNHNS and CDR2 SASEGT. The CDR3 loop reads CASSRGTGSYTDTQYF. The CDR3 nucleotides are TGTGCCAGCAGCCGGGGGACAGGATCCTACACAGATACGCAGTATTTT.

The chain employs TRBV29-1 and TRBJ2-7; TRBD1 is a possible D gene (7 bases). Germline V lookup: CDR1 SQVTM, CDR2 ANQGSEA. CDR3 length: 13 residues. Trimming removed 4 bases at V and 2 bases at J, with 12 bases between. Here the CDR3 reads CSVGGTDTYEQYF. The CDR3, as DNA: TGCAGCGTTGGCGGGACAGATACCTACGAGCAGTACTTC.

The chain joins TRBV24-1 to TRBJ2-7; 7 bases agree with TRBD1. The CDR3 totals 14 residues. Trimming took 6 bases from V and 3 from J; bases not matched to a gene: 7. Germline loops: CDR1 KGHDR, CDR2 SFDVKD. The CDR3 spells CATSSGTENYEQYF. CDR3 bases: TGTGCCACCAGTTCTGGGACAGAAAACTACGAGCAGTACTTC.

There are many counts of this clonotype. CDR3 DNA: TGTGCCAGCAGTACTATGGGGGGCTACACCTTC. It specifies CASSTMGGYTF. The rearrangement links TRBV6-2 or TRBV6-3 to TRBJ1-2; no reliable D call. Germline lookup yields CDR1 MNHEY and CDR2 SVGEGT. V gave up 5 bases and J gave up 8 bases, with 9 bases separating them. This CDR3 contains 11 residues.

In its sample, this clonotype was seen many times. The chain is built from TRBV6-5 and TRBJ2-7, with TRBD2 identical over 10 bases. The germline V gene encodes CDR1 MNHEY and CDR2 SVGAGI. With 5 bases clipped from V and 6 bases from J, the junction kept 7 bases outside the gene matches. The CDR3 has 14 amino acids. CDR3 in DNA: TGTGCCAGCAGTAACCCTAGCGGGAGCCTCGAGCAGTACTTC. Its protein is CASSNPSGSLEQYF.

There are a few counts of this clonotype. The rearrangement links TRBV29-1 to TRBJ2-2; 8 nucleotides match TRBD2. CDR1 is SQVTM and CDR2 is ANQGSEA in the germline V gene. V was clipped by 4 bases and J by 1 base; unmatched bases: 8. This CDR3 is 16 amino acids long. The CDR3 DNA is TGCAGCGTTGCGGAGAGCGGGAGCAGGAACACCGGGGAGCTGTTTTTT. Its translation is CSVAESGSRNTGELFF.

This clonotype was picked up many times. The chain links TRBV28 to TRBJ2-7; the match to TRBD2 covers 12 bases. The germline CDR1 and CDR2 sequences are MDHEN and SYDVKM. J gave up 0 bases and V 6 bases, and 12 bases lay outside the gene matches. The CDR3 has 18 amino acids. Here the CDR3 reads CASSHGLAGPLSSYEQYF. CDR3 nucleotide sequence: TGTGCCAGCAGCCACGGACTAGCGGGACCATTAAGCTCCTACGAGCAGTACTTC.